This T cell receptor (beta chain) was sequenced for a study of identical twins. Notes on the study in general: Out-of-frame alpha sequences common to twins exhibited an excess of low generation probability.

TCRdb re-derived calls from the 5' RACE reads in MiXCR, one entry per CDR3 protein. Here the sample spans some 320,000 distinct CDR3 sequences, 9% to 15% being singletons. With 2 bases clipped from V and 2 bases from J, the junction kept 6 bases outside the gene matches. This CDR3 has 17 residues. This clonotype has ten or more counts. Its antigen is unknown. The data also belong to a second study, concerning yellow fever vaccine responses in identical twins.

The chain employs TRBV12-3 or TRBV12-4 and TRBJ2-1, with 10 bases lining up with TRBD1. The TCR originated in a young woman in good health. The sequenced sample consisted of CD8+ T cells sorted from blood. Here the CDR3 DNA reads TGTGCCAGCAGTTTATCTAGGGACAGGGGTGCCTACAATGAGCAGTTCTTC. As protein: CASSLSRDRGAYNEQFF.